What follows are 31 T cell receptor beta chains derived from one specimen sequenced in a study of early T cells in non-severe SARS-CoV-2 infection. Using its own MiXCR run on the 5' RACE reads, TCRdb lists one record per CDR3 protein. The sample yields around 45,000 distinct CDR3 sequences, under 4.5% seen once. Sequencing was done on a sample of whole blood. The origin of the receptors is an adult who was a healthcare worker with PCR-confirmed SARS-CoV-2 infection or an uninfected control (not recorded which).

This clonotype was counted between two and nine times. The chain recombines TRBV24-1 with TRBJ2-7; no firm D call. The CDR3 has 11 residues. Germline lookup yields CDR1 KGHDR and CDR2 SFDVKD. V lost 3 bases to trimming and J lost 2 bases, with 1 base between them. CDR3 loop: CATSDAYEQYF. The CDR3 DNA follows: TGTGCCACCAGTGATGCCTACGAGCAGTACTTC.

V and J are TRBV29-1 and TRBJ2-2; D is possibly TRBD1 (6 bases). The CDR3 runs 12 residues. In germline, CDR1 is SQVTM, CDR2 ANQGSEA. V was trimmed by 6 bases and J by 3 bases, leaving 8 bases between them. The CDR3 region is CSVSGDTGELFF. The CDR3 DNA is TGCAGCGTGTCAGGGGACACCGGGGAGCTGTTTTTT.

This clonotype was recorded many times. The rearrangement uses TRBV24-1 and TRBJ1-5, with TRBD1 identical over 8 bases. The J segment lost 2 bases and the V segment lost 7 bases, leaving 6 bases of the junction unmatched. Germline V CDR1 and CDR2: KGHDR, SFDVKD. The CDR3 is 15 amino acids. The CDR3 loop is CATRAGGIGNQPQHF. CDR3 coding DNA: TGTGCCACCAGAGCAGGGGGCATCGGCAATCAGCCCCAGCATTTT.

This clonotype has a count of ten or more. The genes are TRBV20-1 and TRBJ1-1; D not resolved. Germline lookup yields CDR1 DFQATT and CDR2 SNEGSKA (reference sequence). V gave up 5 bases and J gave up 0 bases, with 7 bases separating them. The CDR3 consists of 12 residues. The CDR3 nucleotides read TGCAGTGCTTCGGCTCTGAACACTGAAGCTTTCTTT. It codes for CSASALNTEAFF.

The sample holds many counts of this clonotype. This chain links TRBV29-1 with TRBJ1-5, with D possibly TRBD1 on 6 matching bases. CDR3 size: 12 residues. With 7 bases removed from V and 3 bases from J, the gap between germline ends came to 10 bases. Germline CDR1 reads SQVTM; CDR2 reads ANQGSEA. The CDR3 protein is CSAGQTNQPQHF. The CDR3 bases are TGCAGCGCCGGACAGACCAATCAGCCCCAGCATTTT.

CDR3 sequence reads: CASSPFIGGETQYF. CDR3 coding DNA: TGTGCCAGCAGCCCCTTCATTGGGGGAGAGACCCAGTACTTC. The rearrangement links TRBV7-9 to TRBJ2-5, with D tentatively TRBD1 or TRBD2 (5 bases each). Trimming pared 5 bases from V and 4 bases from J, leaving 14 bases between. CDR3 size: 14 residues. The germline CDR1 and CDR2 sequences are SEHNR and FQNEAQ (reference sequence). Together with reference TRBV7-9 and TRBJ2-5, the CDR3 gives the full variable domain: DTGVSQNPRHKITKRGQNVTFRCDPISEHNRLYWYRQTLGQGPEFLTYFQNEAQLEKSRLLSDRFSAERPKGSFSTLEIQRTEQGDSAMYLCASSPFIGGETQYFGPGTRLLVL.

The chain uses TRBV27 and TRBJ2-7; 7 bases agree with TRBD2. The CDR3 covers 15 residues. The V gene's germline CDR1 is MNHEY and CDR2 SMNVEV (reference sequence). Losses at the gene ends were 3 bases for V and 1 base for J; bases not matched to a gene: 6. The CDR3 here is CASSFSGVGSYEQYF. CDR3 in DNA: TGTGCCAGCAGTTTCAGCGGGGTAGGTTCCTACGAGCAGTACTTC.

This clonotype was found many times. The J gene is TRBJ1-5, the V gene TRBV12-3 or TRBV12-4, with no clear D. Trimming took off 2 bases at V and 5 bases at J, with 7 bases between the two ends. This CDR3 contains 13 residues. The CDR3: CASSLNLHQPQHF. Written as DNA, the CDR3 is TGTGCCAGCAGTTTAAATCTCCATCAGCCCCAGCATTTT.

This clonotype appeared many times. The chain combines TRBV20-1 with TRBJ2-4, with D tentatively TRBD1 or TRBD2 (5 bases each). This CDR3 spans 14 amino acids. Trimming took 6 bases from V and 2 from J, leaving 14 bases between them. Per germline, CDR1 DFQATT and CDR2 SNEGSKA (reference sequence). CDR3 coding DNA: TGCAGTGCCAACCGGGACGGAACCAAAAACATTCAGTACTTC. Protein sequence: CSANRDGTKNIQYF.

This clonotype has ten or more counts. The rearrangement uses TRBV7-2 and TRBJ2-1; 7 bases fit TRBD2. Trimming cost V 4 bases and J 6 bases; bases outside gene matches: 6. The CDR3 runs 14 residues. Germline V gives CDR1 SGHTA, CDR2 FQGNSA. The CDR3 is CASSSGSGGNEQFF. CDR3 coding DNA: TGTGCCAGCAGCTCAGGATCGGGAGGCAATGAGCAGTTCTTC.

This clonotype was recorded at least ten times. The chain is built from TRBV12-3 or TRBV12-4 and TRBJ2-1; 10 bases align to TRBD1. The CDR3 length is 14 residues. The V and J ends lost 3 bases and 6 bases, in that order; junction bases with no gene match: 2. CDR3 protein: CASSFRTGGNEQFF. The CDR3, as DNA: TGTGCCAGCAGTTTCAGGACAGGGGGCAATGAGCAGTTCTTC.

Many counts were recorded for this clonotype. The V and J genes are TRBV27 and TRBJ2-1; TRBD2 matches at 8 bases. Germline V gene sequence: CDR1 MNHEY, CDR2 SMNVEV (reference sequence). The junction had 6 bases not matched to a gene; V was cut back by 6 bases and J by 8 bases. The CDR3 totals 13 residues. The CDR3 here is CASSPRGGHEQFF. The CDR3 nucleotides read TGTGCCAGCAGCCCCCGGGGGGGCCATGAGCAGTTCTTC.

This clonotype was picked up many times. This chain joins TRBV20-1 and TRBJ2-3, with D uncertain. This CDR3 spans 11 amino acids. Deletions cut 6 bases from V and 7 bases from J, with 11 bases between. The V gene's germline CDR1 is DFQATT and CDR2 SNEGSKA (reference sequence). The CDR3 loop is CSAQAMNTQYF. The CDR3 DNA is TGCAGTGCCCAGGCCATGAATACGCAGTATTTT.

In this sample, this clonotype turned up many times. V and J are TRBV9 and TRBJ1-2, with 10 positions matching TRBD1. There are 14 residues in the CDR3. Germline lookup yields CDR1 SGDLS and CDR2 YYNGEE. V lost 4 bases to trimming and J lost 7 bases; unmatched junction nucleotides: 7. The CDR3 here is CASSPLDRGGGYTF. The CDR3 DNA is TGTGCCAGCAGCCCTCTGGACAGGGGGGGTGGCTACACCTTC.

This clonotype occurred many times. The DNA of the CDR3 is TGTGCCAGCAGTTCCGCCGGGACGGAAGCTATCACGCAGTATTTT. Protein product: CASSSAGTEAITQYF. J is TRBJ2-3 and V is TRBV6-5, with D perhaps matching TRBD1 or TRBD2 (5 bases each). The germline CDR1 and CDR2 sequences are MNHEY and SVGAGI. The ends were cut back, 4 bases at V and 9 bases at J, with 20 bases in the middle. This CDR3 is 15 amino acids long.

This clonotype came up many times. V and J are TRBV20-1 and TRBJ2-1, with 8 nucleotides matching TRBD2. CDR1 is DFQATT, CDR2 SNEGSKA, per germline (reference sequence). CDR3 length equals 15 residues. J was trimmed by 7 bases and V by 5 bases; bases with no gene match: 13. The CDR3 sequence is CSAPSTSAFANEQFF. The CDR3 bases are TGCAGTGCTCCCTCGACTAGCGCGTTTGCAAATGAGCAGTTCTTC.

This clonotype was found many times. The chain employs TRBV7-9 and TRBJ1-5; D ambiguous. V was shortened by 3 bases and J by 2 bases, with 11 bases between the two germline ends. The germline V gene has CDR1 SEHNR and CDR2 FQNEAQ (reference sequence). The CDR3 runs 15 residues. The CDR3 DNA reads TGTGCCAGCAGCTTCAGGATACGAGGCAATCAGCCCCAGCATTTT. Its protein is CASSFRIRGNQPQHF.

This chain joins TRBV11-2 and TRBJ1-1; possible D gene TRBD1, 5 bases. The V gene's germline CDR1 is SGHAT and CDR2 FQNNGV. V lost 2 bases and J 7 bases, leaving 14 bases between the germline ends. The CDR3 consists of 14 residues. The DNA for the CDR3 is TGTGCCAGCAGCTTACTATGGGGGAGAGATGAAGCTTTCTTT. It is translated as CASSLLWGRDEAFF.

This clonotype was counted ten times or more. The chain is built from TRBV14 and TRBJ2-5; D gene ambiguous. Trimming removed 5 bases at V and 9 bases at J, with 31 bases between. Germline values: CDR1 SGHDN, CDR2 FVKESK. The CDR3 sequence is 18 residues long. CDR3 residues: CASSSKNSRARTLGAQYF. The CDR3 bases are TGTGCCAGCAGCTCCAAAAACAGTCGGGCTAGGACGCTTGGGGCCCAGTACTTC.

The V gene is TRBV12-3 or TRBV12-4, the J gene TRBJ2-2; 7 bases agree with TRBD2. Trimming took 6 bases from V and 5 from J; bases not matched to a gene: 3. This CDR3 comprises 13 residues. The CDR3: CASRDGGTGELFF. The CDR3 DNA reads TGTGCCAGCAGAGACGGGGGGACCGGGGAGCTGTTTTTT.

This clonotype was recorded many times. The V gene is TRBV5-1, the J gene TRBJ2-1, with TRBD2 matching over 7 bases. The CDR3 sequence is 14 residues long. From germline, CDR1 is SGHRS and CDR2 YFSETQ. V trimming: 4 bases; J trimming: 6 bases; junction bases outside the gene matches: 7. CDR3 protein: CASSPRLAGNEQFF. For the CDR3, the DNA is TGCGCCAGCAGCCCCCGACTAGCCGGCAATGAGCAGTTCTTC.

This sequence joins TRBV12-5 and TRBJ2-1, with TRBD2 matching over 10 bases. Losses at the gene ends were 0 bases for V and 8 bases for J; bases not matched to a gene: 10. This CDR3 has 17 amino acids. CDR1 LGHNT and CDR2 FRNRAP come from the germline V gene. CDR3 DNA: TGTGCTAGTGGTTTGGTCCAAGCGGGAGGGCCCGACCATGAGCAGTTCTTC. It encodes CASGLVQAGGPDHEQFF.

This clonotype was counted only a few times. The chain joins TRBV3-1 to TRBJ2-4; D gene uncertain. Germline CDR1 is LGHDT and CDR2 is YNNKEL (reference sequence). The germline V and J ends were trimmed by 3 bases and 0 bases, with 9 bases remaining between them. CDR3 length: 15 residues. CDR3 residues: CASSQWDLAKNIQYF. CDR3 nucleotide sequence: TGTGCCAGCAGCCAGTGGGATCTAGCCAAAAACATTCAGTACTTC.

This chain joins TRBV7-6 and TRBJ2-2, with TRBD2 identical over 8 bases. V lost 5 bases to trimming and J lost 5 bases; unmatched junction nucleotides: 7. CDR1 and CDR2 (germline): SGHVS, FNYEAQ. This CDR3 comprises 15 residues. The CDR3 region is CASSPGGARTGELFF. Written as DNA, the CDR3 is TGTGCCAGCAGCCCCGGGGGGGCGCGGACCGGGGAGCTGTTTTTT. The complete variable domain, with remaining parts taken from reference TRBV7-6 and TRBJ2-2, reads GAGVSQSPRYKVTKRGQDVALRCDPISGHVSLYWYRQALGQGPEFLTYFNYEAQQDKSGLPNDRFSAERPEGSISTLTIQRTEQRDSAMYRCASSPGGARTGELFFGEGSRLTVL.

This clonotype has ten or more counts. This chain connects TRBV29-1 to TRBJ1-1; tentative D call: TRBD1 (5 bases). CDR3 length equals 12 residues. Germline-derived CDR1 and CDR2 are SQVTM and ANQGSEA. Deletions cut 4 bases from V and 6 bases from J, with 12 bases between. CDR3 loop: CSVVPRVPEAFF. As DNA, the CDR3 is TGCAGCGTTGTGCCCAGGGTCCCTGAAGCTTTCTTT. Drawing the rest from reference TRBV29-1 and TRBJ1-1, the complete variable domain is SAVISQKPSRDICQRGTSLTIQCQVDSQVTMMFWYRQQPGQSLTLIATANQGSEATYESGFVIDKFPISRPNLTFSTLTVSNMSPEDSSIYLCSVVPRVPEAFFGQGTRLTVV.

This clonotype was seen more than once but under ten times. The J gene is TRBJ2-2, the V gene TRBV12-3 or TRBV12-4; D call uncertain. This CDR3 region has 13 residues. The ends were cut back, 8 bases at V and 5 bases at J, with 12 bases in the middle. The CDR3 DNA is TGTGCCAGCTCCCTTGCTGTTACCGGGGAGCTGTTTTTT. Protein product: CASSLAVTGELFF.

This clonotype was counted ten times or more. The chain recombines TRBV7-8 with TRBJ2-7; 11 bases match TRBD1. The CDR3 length is 21 residues. V lost 3 bases and J lost 0; bases outside the gene matches: 19. The germline CDR1 and CDR2 sequences are SGHVS and FQNEAQ. Here the CDR3 reads CASSFPTKSRDRGDSSYEQYF. The CDR3 bases are TGTGCCAGCAGCTTCCCCACTAAGTCCCGGGACAGGGGGGACAGCTCCTACGAGCAGTACTTC.

Comments on this clonotype: It may be a read error: a sequence one base away is much more abundant. The chain carries TRBV20-1 and TRBJ2-7; D not resolved. The CDR3 has 11 amino acids. The germline V and J ends were trimmed by 1 base and 2 bases, with 3 bases remaining between them. Germline lookup yields CDR1 DFQATT and CDR2 SNEGSKA (reference sequence). This CDR3 reads CSARATYEQYF. The CDR3 DNA sequence: TGCAGTGCTAGAGCGACCTACGAGCAGTACTTC.

This clonotype was counted ten times or more. This chain joins TRBV29-1 and TRBJ2-7; TRBD2 matches 15 bases. This CDR3 has 17 residues. V was pared by 6 bases and J by 7 bases, with 16 bases of the junction left unmatched. The germline V gene encodes CDR1 SQVTM and CDR2 ANQGSEA. CDR3 coding DNA: TGCAGCGTCCAACCCAGGACTAGCGGGGGGGCGTCGGGAGAGCAGTACTTC. Protein: CSVQPRTSGGASGEQYF.

This clonotype was detected ten times or more. CDR3 amino acids: CASSPGQGMNGYTF. In DNA form, the CDR3 reads TGCGCCAGCAGTCCGGGACAGGGTATGAATGGCTACACCTTC. The chain links TRBV5-1 to TRBJ1-2, with 9 bases that match TRBD1. The CDR3 has 14 amino acids. CDR1 is SGHRS, CDR2 YFSETQ, per germline. V shed 5 bases, J shed 6 bases, and the junction held 8 bases outside the gene matches.

This clonotype has at least ten counts. V gene TRBV18 combines with J gene TRBJ2-7, with 7 bases lining up with TRBD1. The CDR3 covers 15 residues. From germline, CDR1 is KGHSH and CDR2 LQKENI. V lost 5 bases, J lost 3 bases, and 10 bases stayed unmatched. CDR3 sequence reads: CASSRFPGQSYEQYF. The CDR3 nucleotides read TGTGCCAGCTCAAGGTTTCCGGGACAGAGCTACGAGCAGTACTTC.